The 5 T cell receptor beta chains below come from one sample, sequenced in a study of CD8+ T cells in alopecia areata. Following RNA extraction, reverse transcription yielded cDNA that acted as the sequencing template. Profiling relied on immunoSEQ multiplex PCR, and the TCRdb table lists in-frame clones only, not all of them. Here the sample spans approximately 140,000 clones, over 45% being singletons. Sequenced sample: CD4+ T cells sorted from blood. The receptors were sampled from a human donor with alopecia areata.

The chain links TRBV28 to TRBJ2-1, with D maybe TRBD2 (5 bases). The V gene's germline CDR1 is MDHEN and CDR2 SYDVKM. V was clipped by 3 bases and J by 7 bases, with 19 bases between them. The CDR3 sequence is 16 residues long. CDR3 loop: CASSLSGRVRRNEQFF. CDR3 DNA sequence: TGTGCCAGCAGTTTGTCTGGGCGGGTCCGGAGGAATGAGCAGTTCTTC.

This clone came up a few times. The chain employs TRBV5-1 and TRBJ2-7; 8 nucleotides match TRBD1. The V segment lost 6 bases and the J segment 4 bases; nucleotides outside the gene matches: 9. The CDR3 covers 14 residues. CDR1 and CDR2 (germline): SGHRS, YFSETQ. Written as DNA, the CDR3 is TGCGCCAGCACCCGGACAGGGAATCCGTACGAGCAGTACTTC. Its translation is CASTRTGNPYEQYF.

This chain joins TRBV7-2 and TRBJ2-5; D call uncertain. Germline values: CDR1 SGHTA, CDR2 FQGNSA. The CDR3 extends over 14 amino acids. V was cut by 5 bases and J by 2 bases, with 12 bases left in between. The chain's CDR3 is CASSRWGWQETQYF. The DNA for the CDR3 is TGTGCCAGCAGCCGCTGGGGTTGGCAAGAGACCCAGTACTTC.

This rearrangement joins TRBV7-9 to TRBJ2-2; 7 bases map to TRBD2. J gave up 7 bases and V 4 bases, and 3 bases lay outside the gene matches. Germline assignment: CDR1 SEHNR and CDR2 FQNEAQ (reference sequence). The CDR3 contains 13 residues. CDR3 bases: TGTGCCAGCAGCTCCGGGACTATCGGGGAGCTGTTTTTT. Translation: CASSSGTIGELFF.

This clone has a handful of counts. In DNA, the CDR3 is TGTGCCAGCAGCTTAGCCACGGGACAGGGAAACGGCTACACCTTC. Translating it yields CASSLATGQGNGYTF. The chain carries TRBV7-2 and TRBJ1-2, with 9 nucleotides matching TRBD1. Germline CDR1 SGHTA, CDR2 FQGNSA. Germline trimming cut 0 bases from V and 8 bases from J; bases unmatched to any gene: 7. This CDR3 has 15 amino acids. Supplemented by reference TRBV7-2 and TRBJ1-2, the full variable domain reads GAGVSQSPSNKVTEKGKDVELRCDPISGHTALYWYRQSLGQGLEFLIYFQGNSAPDKSGLPSDRFSAERTGGSVSTLTIQRTQQEDSAVYLCASSLATGQGNGYTFGSGTRLTVV.